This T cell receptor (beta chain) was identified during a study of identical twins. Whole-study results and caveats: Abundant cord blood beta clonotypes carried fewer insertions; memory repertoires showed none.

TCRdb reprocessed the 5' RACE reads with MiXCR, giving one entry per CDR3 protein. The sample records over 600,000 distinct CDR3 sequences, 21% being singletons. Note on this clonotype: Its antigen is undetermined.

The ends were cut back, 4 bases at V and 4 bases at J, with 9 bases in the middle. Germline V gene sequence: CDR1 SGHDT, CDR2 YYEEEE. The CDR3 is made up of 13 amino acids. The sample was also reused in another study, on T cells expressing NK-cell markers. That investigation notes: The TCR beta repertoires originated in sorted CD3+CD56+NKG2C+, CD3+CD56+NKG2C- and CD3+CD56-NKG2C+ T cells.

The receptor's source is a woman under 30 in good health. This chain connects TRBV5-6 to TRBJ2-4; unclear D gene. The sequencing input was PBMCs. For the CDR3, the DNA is TGTGCCAGCAGCCCCGGTTCTAAAAACATTCAGTACTTC. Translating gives CASSPGSKNIQYF.